This entry lists 16 T cell receptor beta chains sequenced from one sample in a study of cytomegalovirus exposure and HLA in healthy donors. PCR primers comprised 60 Vbeta and 13 Jbeta primers. Using immunoSEQ multiplex PCR, the repertoire was profiled, and TCRdb retains in-frame clones only, with some absent. Of around 200,000 clones listed, around 75% are singletons. Sequencing was done on a sample of PBMCs. The receptors come from a woman in her twenties or thirties in good health and CMV-seropositive.

J is TRBJ2-6 and V is TRBV7-9; tentative D call: TRBD2 (6 bases). From germline, CDR1 is SEHNR and CDR2 FQNEAQ (reference sequence). V was cut by 5 bases and J by 4 bases, with 21 bases left in between. The CDR3 is 18 residues long. The CDR3 here is CASSHSTAMGGGANVLTF. The CDR3 nucleotides read TGTGCCAGCAGCCACTCGACTGCCATGGGGGGAGGGGCCAACGTCCTGACTTTC.

The chain employs TRBV7-2 and TRBJ2-1, with a tentative D call TRBD2 (6 bases). V dropped 1 base and J dropped 4 bases, with 14 bases sitting between them. This CDR3 comprises 16 residues. Germline-derived CDR1 and CDR2 are SGHTA and FQGNSA. The CDR3 region has the DNA TGTGCCAGCAGCTTAGGCGGGACTCCCGAATACAATGAGCAGTTCTTC. Translating gives CASSLGGTPEYNEQFF.

This chain links TRBV6-4 with TRBJ1-1, with D hard to call. There are 13 residues in the CDR3. With 4 bases removed from V and 6 bases from J, the gap between germline ends came to 12 bases. Germline V gene lookup returns CDR1 MRHNA and CDR2 SNTAGT. CDR3 residues: CASSGGGLAEAFF. The CDR3 DNA follows: TGTGCCAGCAGTGGAGGAGGTCTTGCTGAAGCTTTCTTT.

The chain employs TRBV6-5 and TRBJ2-1; TRBD1 agrees at 9 bases. CDR3 length equals 16 residues. The V segment lost 2 bases and the J segment 6 bases; nucleotides outside the gene matches: 8. CDR1 and CDR2 from the germline V gene are MNHEY and SVGAGI. The CDR3 loop is CASSYRGTGTGNEQFF. DNA of the CDR3: TGTGCCAGCAGTTACAGAGGGACAGGGACTGGCAATGAGCAGTTCTTC.

In its sample, this clone was seen once. This chain joins TRBV6-5 and TRBJ2-7, with D hard to call. This CDR3 contains 14 residues. Trimming removed 1 base at V and 2 bases at J, with 9 bases between. Germline CDR1 MNHEY, CDR2 SVGAGI. Here the CDR3 reads CASSYFSSPYEQYF. Written as DNA, the CDR3 is TGTGCCAGCAGTTACTTCAGTAGCCCCTACGAGCAGTACTTC.

The genes are TRBV29-1 and TRBJ2-2; TRBD1 matches 8 bases. CDR3 length: 14 residues. V gave up 6 bases and J gave up 0 bases; unmatched junction bases: 3. CDR1 SQVTM and CDR2 ANQGSEA come from the germline V gene. The CDR3 protein is CSVWTGTNTGELFF. CDR3 nucleotides: TGCAGCGTCTGGACAGGGACGAACACCGGGGAGCTGTTTTTT.

The genes are TRBV6-1 and TRBJ2-7; D perhaps matches TRBD1 (6 bases). Trimming pared 1 base from V and 1 base from J, leaving 11 bases between. The CDR3 is 15 amino acids. CDR1 and CDR2 from the germline V gene are MNHNS and SASEGT. The CDR3 loop is CASSEEQGSSYEQYF. DNA for the CDR3: TGTGCCAGCAGTGAAGAACAGGGAAGTTCCTACGAGCAGTACTTC.

The chain couples TRBV27 to TRBJ2-5; TRBD2 matches 9 bases. The CDR3 totals 13 residues. CDR1 and CDR2 (germline): MNHEY, SMNVEV (reference sequence). V gave up 10 bases and J gave up 4 bases; unmatched junction bases: 7. CDR3 region: CATSQAGGETQYF. The CDR3, as DNA: TGTGCCACCTCGCAAGCGGGAGGAGAGACCCAGTACTTC.

The rearrangement uses TRBV28 and TRBJ2-7, with TRBD1 matching over 7 bases. The CDR3 runs 12 residues. Trimming removed 8 bases from V and 5 bases from J; junction bases left unmatched: 6. Germline lookup yields CDR1 MDHEN and CDR2 SYDVKM. CDR3 DNA sequence: TGTGCCAGCCGTCTAGGGGGCAACGAGCAGTACTTC. Translation: CASRLGGNEQYF.

J is TRBJ1-2 and V is TRBV28, with D tentatively TRBD1 (5 bases). Germline CDR1 reads MDHEN; CDR2 reads SYDVKM. Trimming pared 5 bases from V and 3 bases from J, leaving 16 bases between. This CDR3 comprises 15 residues. CDR3 residues: CASSTTWKGHYGYTF. The CDR3, as DNA: TGTGCCAGCAGTACTACGTGGAAGGGGCACTATGGCTACACCTTC.

The chain couples TRBV5-4 to TRBJ2-7, with 8 bases that match TRBD1. Germline-derived CDR1 and CDR2 are SGHNT and YYREEE (reference sequence). After removal of 4 bases from V and 2 bases from J, the junction contained 8 bases not matched to a gene. The CDR3 is made up of 15 amino acids. The CDR3, as DNA: TGTGCCAGCAGCCAGGGACAGGACCAAACCTACGAGCAGTACTTC. Amino acids: CASSQGQDQTYEQYF.

This CDR3 reads CASSSGTDLGYTF. The CDR3 DNA is TGTGCCAGCAGCTCAGGGACAGATCTTGGCTACACCTTC. The rearrangement uses TRBV11-2 and TRBJ1-2, with 7 bases identical to TRBD1. V trimming: 4 bases; J trimming: 7 bases; junction bases outside the gene matches: 6. This CDR3 is 13 amino acids long. Germline V gene data show CDR1 as SGHAT and CDR2 as FQNNGV.

The chain recombines TRBV2 with TRBJ2-3; the D gene is possibly TRBD1 (5 bases). Per germline, CDR1 SNHLY and CDR2 FYNNEI. This CDR3 spans 14 amino acids. The V gene lost 3 bases and the J gene lost 0 bases, with 7 bases spanning the gap. This CDR3 is CASSEGQSTDTQYF. The CDR3 nucleotides are TGTGCCAGCAGTGAGGGGCAGAGCACAGATACGCAGTATTTT.

This clone was found a few times. The chain has TRBV5-8 and TRBJ2-3; TRBD2 matches at 8 bases. Germline V gene sequence: CDR1 SGHTS, CDR2 YDEGEE. V lost 0 bases, J lost 2 bases, and 5 bases stayed unmatched. The CDR3 extends over 16 amino acids. The CDR3 sequence: CASSLVIGRATDTQYF. CDR3 sequence (DNA): TGTGCCAGCAGCTTGGTAATCGGGAGGGCCACAGATACGCAGTATTTT.

This clone was counted only a few times. The gene calls are TRBV13 and TRBJ1-3, with D possibly matching TRBD1 (5 bases). CDR3 length: 15 residues. Germline values: CDR1 PRHDT, CDR2 FYEKMQ (reference sequence). The ends were cut back, 5 bases at V and 0 bases at J, with 11 bases in the middle. CDR3 loop: CASSPRGSSGNTIYF. Written as DNA, the CDR3 is TGTGCCAGCAGCCCCCGGGGGAGCTCTGGAAACACCATATATTTT.

The V call is TRBV13, the J call TRBJ2-7; possibly TRBD1 for D (5 bases). V dropped 0 bases and J dropped 7 bases, with 13 bases sitting between them. The CDR3 sequence is 14 residues long. In germline, CDR1 is PRHDT, CDR2 FYEKMQ (reference sequence). CDR3 in amino acids: CASSLGGPPREQYF. CDR3 DNA sequence: TGTGCCAGCAGCTTAGGGGGGCCCCCCCGGGAGCAGTACTTC.